This is a list of T cell receptor beta chains from one sample in a study of blood T cell repertoires in COVID-19. TCRdb keeps only in-frame clones here, not all; method: immunoSEQ multiplex PCR. The table records roughly 54,000 clones, about nine tenths of them present only once. The sequenced sample was peripheral blood. The source of these receptors is a human donor in a cohort sampled during active COVID-19. Both conserved end residues are part of each CDR3. Fields, in order: D gene, clone size, V gene, CDR3 length, J gene, CDR3 protein, CDR3 DNA. A D gene is named only where the DNA matches it firmly. Clone size is given for some rows only: seen once, a few or many times, or a class if the clone is expanded.

d_gene: .; abundance: .; v_gene: TRBV7-2; len: 15; j_gene: TRBJ1-2; CDR3aa: CASSPGREPNYGYTF; CDR3nt: TGTGCCAGCAGCCCGGGTCGGGAGCCTAACTATGGCTACACCTTC
d_gene: .; abundance: .; v_gene: TRBV30; len: 13; j_gene: TRBJ1-2; CDR3aa: CAWRAFIVRGYTF; CDR3nt: TGTGCCTGGAGGGCCTTCATCGTCCGTGGCTACACCTTC
d_gene: TRBD1; abundance: .; v_gene: TRBV5-1; len: 15; j_gene: TRBJ2-2; CDR3aa: CASSRGQGHTGELFF; CDR3nt: TGCGCCAGCAGCCGGGGACAGGGGCACACCGGGGAGCTGTTTTTT
d_gene: TRBD1; abundance: few; v_gene: TRBV15; len: 17; j_gene: TRBJ1-5; CDR3aa: CATSRDLGDRAGQPQHF; CDR3nt: TGTGCCACCAGCAGAGATCTGGGGGACAGGGCAGGTCAGCCCCAGCATTTT
d_gene: TRBD2; abundance: .; v_gene: TRBV7-2; len: 16; j_gene: TRBJ2-5; CDR3aa: CASSSSGGWVGETQYF; CDR3nt: TGTGCCAGCAGCTCCTCGGGGGGTTGGGTTGGGGAGACCCAGTACTTC
d_gene: TRBD1; abundance: .; v_gene: TRBV18; len: 14; j_gene: TRBJ1-6; CDR3aa: CASSKQGDNSPLHF; CDR3nt: TGTGCCAGCTCAAAACAGGGGGATAATTCACCCCTCCACTTT
d_gene: .; abundance: once; v_gene: TRBV12-3/TRBV12-4; len: 12; j_gene: TRBJ1-6; CDR3aa: CASSSSNSPLHF; CDR3nt: TGTGCCAGCAGTTCCTCTAATTCACCCCTCCACTTT
d_gene: TRBD1; abundance: few; v_gene: TRBV4-1; len: 14; j_gene: TRBJ2-7; CDR3aa: CASSQRTGGYEQYF; CDR3nt: TGCGCCAGCAGCCAACGGACAGGGGGCTACGAGCAGTACTTC
d_gene: .; abundance: .; v_gene: TRBV28; len: 13; j_gene: TRBJ2-3; CDR3aa: CASSLPGWNTQYF; CDR3nt: TGTGCCAGCAGTTTACCAGGGTGGAATACGCAGTATTTT
d_gene: .; abundance: .; v_gene: TRBV28; len: 13; j_gene: TRBJ2-7; CDR3aa: CASSLPPTYEQYF; CDR3nt: TGTGCCAGCAGTCTGCCTCCTACCTACGAGCAGTACTTC
d_gene: TRBD2; abundance: .; v_gene: TRBV7-9; len: 15; j_gene: TRBJ2-7; CDR3aa: CASSPRALAGGEQYF; CDR3nt: TGTGCCAGCAGCCCAAGAGCCCTAGCGGGGGGAGAGCAGTACTTC
d_gene: .; abundance: .; v_gene: TRBV7-2; len: 11; j_gene: TRBJ2-7; CDR3aa: CASSWPYEQYF; CDR3nt: TGTGCCAGCAGCTGGCCCTACGAGCAGTACTTC
d_gene: .; abundance: .; v_gene: TRBV9; len: 18; j_gene: TRBJ1-5; CDR3aa: CASSVGPDSYYSNQPQHF; CDR3nt: TGTGCCAGCAGCGTAGGCCCTGACAGCTACTATAGCAATCAGCCCCAGCATTTT
d_gene: .; abundance: once; v_gene: TRBV29-1; len: 13; j_gene: TRBJ2-5; CDR3aa: CSVERGLQETQYF; CDR3nt: TGCAGCGTTGAAAGGGGACTCCAAGAGACCCAGTACTTC
d_gene: TRBD2; abundance: .; v_gene: TRBV4-2; len: 16; j_gene: TRBJ2-7; CDR3aa: CASSQASTSAHYEQYF; CDR3nt: TGTGCCAGCAGCCAGGCTTCGACTAGCGCACACTACGAGCAGTACTTC
d_gene: .; abundance: .; v_gene: TRBV19; len: 14; j_gene: TRBJ1-2; CDR3aa: CASSIAEVTYGYTF; CDR3nt: TGTGCCAGTAGTATAGCGGAGGTGACCTATGGCTACACCTTC
d_gene: .; abundance: .; v_gene: TRBV27; len: 15; j_gene: TRBJ1-2; CDR3aa: CASSRNRTPWYGYTF; CDR3nt: TGTGCCAGCAGCCGTAACAGGACCCCATGGTATGGCTACACCTTC
d_gene: TRBD1; abundance: .; v_gene: TRBV5-1; len: 15; j_gene: TRBJ1-1; CDR3aa: CASSLPLTGVTEAFF; CDR3nt: TGCGCCAGCAGCTTGCCATTAACAGGGGTCACTGAAGCTTTCTTT
d_gene: .; abundance: .; v_gene: TRBV29-1; len: 15; j_gene: TRBJ1-4; CDR3aa: CSVGPLGSSVEKLFF; CDR3nt: TGCAGCGTTGGCCCTTTGGGGAGTTCGGTGGAAAAACTGTTTTTT
d_gene: .; abundance: .; v_gene: TRBV28; len: 13; j_gene: TRBJ1-5; CDR3aa: CASTRGLIQPQHF; CDR3nt: TGTGCCAGCACGCGAGGCCTGATCCAGCCCCAGCATTTT
d_gene: .; abundance: once; v_gene: TRBV6-4; len: 9; j_gene: TRBJ1-4; CDR3aa: CASVLKLFF; CDR3nt: TGTGCCAGCGTCCTGAAACTGTTTTTT
d_gene: .; abundance: .; v_gene: TRBV13; len: 16; j_gene: TRBJ2-3; CDR3aa: CASSLGKGYREDTQYF; CDR3nt: TGTGCCAGCAGCTTAGGCAAAGGTTACAGGGAAGATACGCAGTATTTT
d_gene: .; abundance: few; v_gene: TRBV4-2; len: 15; j_gene: TRBJ1-5; CDR3aa: CASSQDRGSSQPQHF; CDR3nt: TGTGCCAGCAGCCAAGATCGAGGGTCCAGTCAGCCCCAGCATTTT
d_gene: TRBD2; abundance: .; v_gene: TRBV5-4; len: 16; j_gene: TRBJ2-1; CDR3aa: CASSLAGLAGEGVEIF; CDR3nt: TGTGCCAGCAGCTTGGCGGGACTAGCGGGGGAGGGAGTAGAAATCTTC
d_gene: TRBD1; abundance: .; v_gene: TRBV7-3; len: 14; j_gene: TRBJ2-4; CDR3aa: CASSKGQGENIQYF; CDR3nt: TGTGCCAGCAGCAAGGGACAGGGGGAAAACATTCAGTACTTC
d_gene: TRBD1; abundance: .; v_gene: TRBV10-3; len: 16; j_gene: TRBJ2-5; CDR3aa: CAISAPGQGVQETQYF; CDR3nt: TGTGCCATCAGTGCTCCGGGACAGGGGGTCCAAGAGACCCAGTACTTC
d_gene: .; abundance: few; v_gene: TRBV27; len: 14; j_gene: TRBJ1-2; CDR3aa: CASSLSDNIKGYTF; CDR3nt: TGTGCCAGCAGTTTATCGGACAACATTAAGGGCTACACCTTC
d_gene: TRBD2; abundance: .; v_gene: TRBV5-5; len: 16; j_gene: TRBJ2-5; CDR3aa: CASSLRTSDKGETQYF; CDR3nt: TGTGCCAGCAGCTTGAGGACTAGCGATAAAGGAGAGACCCAGTACTTC
d_gene: .; abundance: .; v_gene: TRBV5-1; len: 14; j_gene: TRBJ2-5; CDR3aa: CASSPGGPQETQYF; CDR3nt: TGCGCCAGCAGCCCCGGAGGCCCCCAAGAGACCCAGTACTTC
d_gene: TRBD1; abundance: .; v_gene: TRBV12-3/TRBV12-4; len: 13; j_gene: TRBJ2-7; CDR3aa: CASSQSQGAEQYF; CDR3nt: TGTGCCAGCAGTCAGTCACAGGGGGCCGAGCAGTACTTC
d_gene: .; abundance: .; v_gene: TRBV14; len: 15; j_gene: TRBJ2-5; CDR3aa: CASSHRRSSQETQYF; CDR3nt: TGTGCCAGCAGCCACAGACGGAGTTCCCAAGAGACCCAGTACTTC
d_gene: TRBD1; abundance: .; v_gene: TRBV24-1; len: 16; j_gene: TRBJ2-7; CDR3aa: CATSDSNPGGSYEQYF; CDR3nt: TGTGCCACCAGTGACTCCAACCCAGGGGGCTCCTACGAGCAGTACTTC
d_gene: .; abundance: .; v_gene: TRBV28; len: 13; j_gene: TRBJ1-1; CDR3aa: CASSFSAGTEAFF; CDR3nt: TGTGCCAGCAGTTTTTCCGCGGGCACTGAAGCTTTCTTT
d_gene: .; abundance: .; v_gene: TRBV5-1; len: 15; j_gene: TRBJ1-1; CDR3aa: CASSLASDMNTEAFF; CDR3nt: TGCGCCAGCAGCTTGGCCTCGGACATGAACACTGAAGCTTTCTTT
d_gene: TRBD2; abundance: .; v_gene: TRBV28; len: 17; j_gene: TRBJ2-1; CDR3aa: CASSTGLAGAPYNEQFF; CDR3nt: TGTGCCAGCAGTACGGGACTAGCGGGAGCCCCATACAATGAGCAGTTCTTC
d_gene: TRBD1; abundance: .; v_gene: TRBV11-2; len: 14; j_gene: TRBJ2-1; CDR3aa: CASSPGQGYNEQFF; CDR3nt: TGTGCCAGCAGCCCGGGACAGGGATACAATGAGCAGTTCTTC
d_gene: .; abundance: .; v_gene: TRBV12-5; len: 15; j_gene: TRBJ1-4; CDR3aa: CASGLVLGGREKLFF; CDR3nt: TGTGCTAGTGGTTTGGTACTGGGGGGGCGGGAAAAACTGTTTTTT
d_gene: TRBD2; abundance: .; v_gene: TRBV28; len: 16; j_gene: TRBJ2-1; CDR3aa: CASSTWTSRTYNEQFF; CDR3nt: TGTGCCAGCAGTACTTGGACTAGCCGTACGTACAATGAGCAGTTCTTC
d_gene: TRBD2; abundance: .; v_gene: TRBV19; len: 17; j_gene: TRBJ2-1; CDR3aa: CASSMRASGGAANEQFF; CDR3nt: TGTGCCAGTAGTATGAGGGCTAGCGGGGGGGCCGCTAATGAGCAGTTCTTC
d_gene: TRBD1; abundance: .; v_gene: TRBV7-8; len: 18; j_gene: TRBJ1-5; CDR3aa: CASSLGRDRGGSNQPQHF; CDR3nt: TGTGCCAGCAGCTTGGGGCGCGACAGGGGGGGAAGCAATCAGCCCCAGCATTTT
d_gene: TRBD2; abundance: .; v_gene: TRBV6-5; len: 15; j_gene: TRBJ2-7; CDR3aa: CASRSLAGGYYEQYF; CDR3nt: TGTGCCAGCAGATCACTAGCGGGGGGATACTACGAGCAGTACTTC
d_gene: TRBD1; abundance: .; v_gene: TRBV15; len: 14; j_gene: TRBJ2-5; CDR3aa: CATSIWDRGETQYF; CDR3nt: TGTGCCACCAGCATCTGGGACAGGGGTGAGACCCAGTACTTC
d_gene: .; abundance: .; v_gene: TRBV2; len: 13; j_gene: TRBJ1-5; CDR3aa: CASSDQGGQPQHF; CDR3nt: TGTGCCAGCAGTGACCAAGGAGGCCAGCCCCAGCATTTT
d_gene: .; abundance: .; v_gene: TRBV2; len: 12; j_gene: TRBJ2-1; CDR3aa: CASRDRSDEQFF; CDR3nt: TGTGCCAGCAGAGACAGATCCGATGAGCAGTTCTTC
d_gene: .; abundance: .; v_gene: TRBV21-1; len: 16; j_gene: TRBJ1-4; CDR3aa: CASSGRDRDFNEKLFF; CDR3nt: TGTGCCAGCAGCGGAAGGGACAGGGACTTCAATGAAAAACTGTTTTTT
d_gene: TRBD2; abundance: .; v_gene: TRBV5-1; len: 15; j_gene: TRBJ2-1; CDR3aa: CASSPLADSYNEQFF; CDR3nt: TGCGCCAGCAGCCCACTAGCGGACTCCTACAATGAGCAGTTCTTC
d_gene: .; abundance: few; v_gene: TRBV25-1; len: 14; j_gene: TRBJ1-5; CDR3aa: CASSGGGFGQPQHF; CDR3nt: TGTGCCAGCAGTGGAGGGGGATTTGGTCAGCCCCAGCATTTT
d_gene: TRBD1; abundance: .; v_gene: TRBV18; len: 15; j_gene: TRBJ1-2; CDR3aa: CASSQGAGSGYGYTF; CDR3nt: TGTGCCAGCTCACAGGGGGCAGGGTCTGGCTATGGCTACACCTTC
d_gene: TRBD2; abundance: .; v_gene: TRBV6-5; len: 15; j_gene: TRBJ2-2; CDR3aa: CASSFLREATGELFF; CDR3nt: TGTGCCAGCAGTTTCCTCCGGGAGGCGACCGGGGAGCTGTTTTTT
d_gene: TRBD1; abundance: .; v_gene: TRBV6-2/TRBV6-3; len: 15; j_gene: TRBJ1-1; CDR3aa: CASSRRGGADTEAFF; CDR3nt: TGTGCCAGCAGTCGACGAGGGGGCGCTGACACTGAAGCTTTCTTT
d_gene: .; abundance: .; v_gene: TRBV5-5; len: 17; j_gene: TRBJ1-6; CDR3aa: CASSLALSGAFDSPLHF; CDR3nt: TGTGCCAGCAGCTTGGCCTTATCGGGAGCTTTTGATTCACCCCTCCACTTT
d_gene: TRBD1; abundance: .; v_gene: TRBV19; len: 15; j_gene: TRBJ2-7; CDR3aa: CASSNPGTGRYEQYF; CDR3nt: TGTGCCAGTAGTAATCCCGGGACAGGGCGCTACGAGCAGTACTTC
d_gene: .; abundance: .; v_gene: TRBV15; len: 15; j_gene: TRBJ1-1; CDR3aa: CATSRDRGRNTEAFF; CDR3nt: TGTGCCACCAGCAGAGATCGAGGGAGGAACACTGAAGCTTTCTTT
d_gene: TRBD1; abundance: .; v_gene: TRBV30; len: 14; j_gene: TRBJ2-7; CDR3aa: CAWSVRHRGREQYF; CDR3nt: TGTGCCTGGAGTGTTCGGCACAGGGGTCGAGAGCAGTACTTC
d_gene: TRBD1; abundance: .; v_gene: TRBV18; len: 17; j_gene: TRBJ1-1; CDR3aa: CASSPPIGRQGSTEAFF; CDR3nt: TGTGCCAGCTCACCACCGATTGGGAGACAGGGGTCAACTGAAGCTTTCTTT
d_gene: TRBD1; abundance: .; v_gene: TRBV5-1; len: 16; j_gene: TRBJ2-1; CDR3aa: CASSLGPGQGNYEQFF; CDR3nt: TGCGCCAGCAGCTTGGGACCGGGACAGGGTAACTATGAGCAGTTCTTC
d_gene: .; abundance: .; v_gene: TRBV7-9; len: 11; j_gene: TRBJ2-2; CDR3aa: CASSFLGELFF; CDR3nt: TGTGCCAGCAGCTTCCTCGGGGAGCTGTTTTTT
d_gene: TRBD1; abundance: .; v_gene: TRBV12-5; len: 16; j_gene: TRBJ2-2; CDR3aa: CASGRNRDRNTGELFF; CDR3nt: TGTGCTAGTGGCCGAAATCGGGACAGAAACACCGGGGAGCTGTTTTTT
d_gene: TRBD1; abundance: .; v_gene: TRBV7-9; len: 14; j_gene: TRBJ2-7; CDR3aa: CASSFRQGVGEQYF; CDR3nt: TGTGCCAGCAGCTTTCGGCAGGGGGTGGGCGAGCAGTACTTC